What follows is one T cell receptor beta chain and its context. Trimming cost V 7 bases and J 5 bases, with 17 bases left between them. Germline-derived CDR1 and CDR2 are MDHEN and SYDVKM. The CDR3 sequence is 14 residues long. This sample is part of a study of blood T cell repertoires in COVID-19. Study summary: Researchers got acute and convalescent COVID-19 samples from the United States, Italy and Spain.

Seattle patients were enrolled during active infection and followed longitudinally. TCRdb's table, derived via immunoSEQ multiplex PCR, lists solely in-frame clones and lacks some. The table shows more than 75,000 clones, with roughly 90% occurring only once. The sequencing sample was made of peripheral blood. The sequence was obtained from a man in his fifties with COVID-19, enrolled during active disease. This rearrangement joins TRBV28 to TRBJ1-2, with a tentative D call TRBD1 (5 bases). The CDR3 loop reads CASTPNRQPYGYTF. The CDR3, as DNA: TGTGCCAGCACCCCTAACCGACAGCCTTATGGCTACACCTTC.